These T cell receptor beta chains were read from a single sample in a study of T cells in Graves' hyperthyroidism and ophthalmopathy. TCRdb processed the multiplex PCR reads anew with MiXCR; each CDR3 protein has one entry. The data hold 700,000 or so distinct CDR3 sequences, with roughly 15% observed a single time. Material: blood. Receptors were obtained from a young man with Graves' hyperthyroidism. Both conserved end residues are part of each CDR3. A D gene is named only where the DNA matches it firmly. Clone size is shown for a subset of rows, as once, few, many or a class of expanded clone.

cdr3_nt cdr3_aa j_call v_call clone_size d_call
TGTGCCAGCAGTCCCGCTAAAGCTTTCTTT CASSPAKAFF TRBJ1-1 TRBV28 NA NA
TGCAGCGTTGAAGTGGGCCAGTCCGAGCAGTACTTC CSVEVGQSEQYF TRBJ2-7 TRBV29-1 NA NA
TGTGCCAGCAGCTCCGGACAGAGGGCTTTCTTT CASSSGQRAFF TRBJ1-1 TRBV7-9 NA NA
TGCGCCAGCAACCGCACAGATACGCAGTATTTT CASNRTDTQYF TRBJ2-3 TRBV5-1 NA NA
TGTGCCAGCAGCCTGGACAGGGGAAACGAGCAGTACTTC CASSLDRGNEQYF TRBJ2-7 TRBV28 many TRBD1
TGTGCCAGCAGTTTAGGCACCATATATTTT CASSLGTIYF TRBJ1-3 TRBV12-3/TRBV12-4 few NA
TGTGCCAGCAGCTTGAAAGGCGGGACTTCCGGGGATACGCAGTATTTT CASSLKGGTSGDTQYF TRBJ2-3 TRBV5-4 few NA
TGTGCCAGTAGTTCGCTAGCGGGCCAACAAGAGACCCAGTACTTC CASSSLAGQQETQYF TRBJ2-5 TRBV19 many TRBD2
TGCGCCAGCAGCCAAGACCCGTCCGGCAATCAGCCCCAGCATTTT CASSQDPSGNQPQHF TRBJ1-5 TRBV4-1 NA NA
TGTGCCAGCTCACCACGGAGGGAGTGGATTGAGCAGTTCTTC CASSPRREWIEQFF TRBJ2-1 TRBV18 NA NA
TGCGCCAGCAGCCAAGGGAGGGACAGAACTAACTATGGCTACACCTTC CASSQGRDRTNYGYTF TRBJ1-2 TRBV4-1 NA TRBD1
TGTGCCAGCAGTTTAGGAAGGGGGTATTCTGGGGCCAACGTCCTGACTTTC CASSLGRGYSGANVLTF TRBJ2-6 TRBV28 many NA
TGTGCCAGCAGTTTGGGTCTAGCCCTAGGGGAGCAGTACTTC CASSLGLALGEQYF TRBJ2-7 TRBV27 many NA
TGTGCCAGCAGTTTATCGAGGGCAGGCTCTGGAAACACCATATATTTT CASSLSRAGSGNTIYF TRBJ1-3 TRBV27 many NA
TGCAGTGCTATACAGGGCCGGAACACTGAAGCTTTCTTT CSAIQGRNTEAFF TRBJ1-1 TRBV20-1 many NA
TGCAGTGCTTTGACCCTTGGACAGGGCTACAATGAGCAGTTCTTC CSALTLGQGYNEQFF TRBJ2-1 TRBV20-1 few TRBD1
TGTGCCAGCAGCCAATGGGGGATTAAGACCCAGTACTTC CASSQWGIKTQYF TRBJ2-5 TRBV14 few NA
TGTGCCAGCAGCTGGGGTAGCGGGGGAACCTACGAGCAGTACTTC CASSWGSGGTYEQYF TRBJ2-7 TRBV7-8 NA TRBD2
TGCGGGTGGACAGGGGCGGATTCACCCCTCCACTTT CGWTGADSPLHF TRBJ1-6 TRBV20-1 many TRBD1
TGTGCCAGCTTAGGACTCCAAAATTACAATGAGCAGTTCTTC CASLGLQNYNEQFF TRBJ2-1 TRBV2 many NA
TGTGCCAGCAGCGTAAGGCGGTCTAGCGGGAACCCAGATACGCAGTATTTT CASSVRRSSGNPDTQYF TRBJ2-3 TRBV9 many TRBD2
TGTGCCAGCAGCTTGGAATCAGGGACAGATGGCTACACCTTC CASSLESGTDGYTF TRBJ1-2 TRBV6-1 NA TRBD1
TGTGCCACCAGCTTGATGATTGGACAGGGCCTCGGAGCCAACGTCCTGACTTTC CATSLMIGQGLGANVLTF TRBJ2-6 TRBV15 few TRBD1
TGTGCCAGCAGTTTCAGGACTAGCGGGAGGAATGAGCAGTTCTTC CASSFRTSGRNEQFF TRBJ2-1 TRBV28 NA TRBD2
TGTGCCAGCAGTTACAGGACGTCCGGAGGGGAGCTGTTTTTT CASSYRTSGGELFF TRBJ2-2 TRBV6-2/TRBV6-3 NA NA
TGTGCCAGCACCGACCCCCGTACGTATGGCTACACCTTC CASTDPRTYGYTF TRBJ1-2 TRBV12-3/TRBV12-4 NA NA
TGCGCCAGCAGCCAATACTCCCAGCGGGGATACTACGAGCAGTACTTC CASSQYSQRGYYEQYF TRBJ2-7 TRBV4-1 few TRBD2
TGTGCCAGCAGTTCCGATGATACGGGGCTACTGAACACTGAAGCTTTCTTT CASSSDDTGLLNTEAFF TRBJ1-1 TRBV6-1 few NA
TGTGCCAGCAGCCTGAGCAGTAGAAAGCGGTACAATGAGCAGTTCTTC CASSLSSRKRYNEQFF TRBJ2-1 TRBV7-8 many NA
TGTGCCAGCGGCCCGACTAGCGGGAGTGAGACCCAGTACTTC CASGPTSGSETQYF TRBJ2-5 TRBV7-9 many TRBD2
TGTGCCAGCTCACCAATCCCCGGCTTGGAGGGCTACACCTTC CASSPIPGLEGYTF TRBJ1-2 TRBV18 many NA
TGCAGTGTCCCCGATAGGGGCGGCGGGGAGCTGTTTTTT CSVPDRGGGELFF TRBJ2-2 TRBV20-1 NA NA
TGCAGTGCTAGCGGGAGGGTGGGTCTAGCCAAAAACATTCAGTACTTC CSASGRVGLAKNIQYF TRBJ2-4 TRBV20-1 many TRBD2
TGTGCCAGCAGTTCCCACTCGACAGTCGTTAATGAAAAACTGTTTTTT CASSSHSTVVNEKLFF TRBJ1-4 TRBV6-1 few NA
TGTGCCAGCAGTGAAATTGGGGGCCCCAGACCGGAGGAGCAGTTCTTC CASSEIGGPRPEEQFF TRBJ2-1 TRBV2 many NA
TGTGCCTGGTCGGGGGGACAGCTCACTGAAGCTTTCTTT CAWSGGQLTEAFF TRBJ1-1 TRBV30 many TRBD1
TGTGCCAGCAGTGCAGGACGGGAGGGGAATGAGCAGTTCTTC CASSAGREGNEQFF TRBJ2-1 TRBV12-3/TRBV12-4 many TRBD2
TGTGCCAGCAGATGGGACAGGGGGCGCCATGAGCAGTTCTTC CASRWDRGRHEQFF TRBJ2-1 TRBV6-2/TRBV6-3 few TRBD1
TGTGCCAGCGAAGGGACTAGCGGTACCTACGAGCAGTACTTC CASEGTSGTYEQYF TRBJ2-7 TRBV6-1 many TRBD2
TGTGCGTTCAGGAGATCGAGCGAGCAGTACTTC CAFRRSSEQYF TRBJ2-7 TRBV30 many NA
TGTGCCAGTAGTCCCCCAGGGAGATTAACTGAAGCTTTCTTT CASSPPGRLTEAFF TRBJ1-1 TRBV19 few NA
TGTGCCAGCAGGCATGCCAGGGACCGTCACGAGCAGTACTTC CASRHARDRHEQYF TRBJ2-7 TRBV12-3/TRBV12-4 few NA
TGTGCCAGCAGCTCCTCCAGGACTAGCGGGAGGGAGACCCAGTACTTC CASSSSRTSGRETQYF TRBJ2-5 TRBV9 NA TRBD2
TGTGCCAGCAGTCTCCTTGGGGGCGCAAGAGGGCTCGAGCAGTACTTC CASSLLGGARGLEQYF TRBJ2-7 TRBV28 many NA
TGCGCCAGCAGTGAGAGGCAGAGGGGCACTGAAGCTTTCTTT CASSERQRGTEAFF TRBJ1-1 TRBV10-1 few NA
TGTGCCAGCAGGCCAAGTCGGGATACGCAGTATTTT CASRPSRDTQYF TRBJ2-3 TRBV11-2 many NA
TGTGCCAGCAGTTACTCCCTCCACGAGGGTTTTAGGGACGAGCAGTACTTC CASSYSLHEGFRDEQYF TRBJ2-7 TRBV6-6 many NA
TGCAGCGTTGAGGCACAGGCGAACACTGAAGCTTTCTTT CSVEAQANTEAFF TRBJ1-1 TRBV29-1 few NA
TGTGCCATCACCGACAGGGTTGACACAGATACGCAGTATTTT CAITDRVDTDTQYF TRBJ2-3 TRBV10-3 few TRBD1
TGTGCCAGCAGCTCCGGCGGACATAACTATGGCTACACCTTC CASSSGGHNYGYTF TRBJ1-2 TRBV11-2 NA NA
TGCAGTGCTAGTGAAGTGGAGGGGGCGCCCCGAGAGACCCAGTACTTC CSASEVEGAPRETQYF TRBJ2-5 TRBV20-1 many NA
TGTGCCCACGGGGAGGGACAGAACACAGATACGCAGTATTTT CAHGEGQNTDTQYF TRBJ2-3 TRBV28 many NA
TGTGCCAGCAGTTTACTTAACAGCTACAATGAGCAGTTCTTC CASSLLNSYNEQFF TRBJ2-1 TRBV28 many NA
TGTGCCAGCAGCCCGACAGGGAGACAGCCCCAGCATTTT CASSPTGRQPQHF TRBJ1-5 TRBV12-3/TRBV12-4 many TRBD1
TGTGCCAGCAGTTACAGGGTGAGGACAGATACGCAGTATTTT CASSYRVRTDTQYF TRBJ2-3 TRBV12-3/TRBV12-4 many NA
TGTGCCAGCAGCAAAGCCGGGACTAGCGCCACAGATACGCAGTATTTT CASSKAGTSATDTQYF TRBJ2-3 TRBV9 few TRBD2
TGTGCCAGCAGCTCCGGGACTCTGATCGCCGGGGAGCTGTTTTTT CASSSGTLIAGELFF TRBJ2-2 TRBV7-3 NA NA
TGTGCCAGCAGCCCCGCAGGACTAGCGGAGGTCTACGAGCAGTACTTC CASSPAGLAEVYEQYF TRBJ2-7 TRBV7-9 few TRBD2
TGTGCCAGCGGCTACGAGCAGTACTTC CASGYEQYF TRBJ2-7 TRBV28 many NA